Each of the 7 T cell receptor beta chains below was sequenced from the same sample in a study of blood T cells in healthy people across ages. For the second PCR, which ran for roughly 7 to 11 cycles, a sample-barcoded 5' primer and a J-beta primer mix were used. TCRdb fed the 5' RACE reads into MiXCR, producing one record per CDR3 protein. There are approximately 690,000 distinct CDR3 sequences in the sample; under 70% occur only once, and 30% to 45% lies in the top ten. Source material: blood. The receptor source for this set is a man aged 60 to 69 in good health.

This clonotype has at least ten counts. CDR3 amino acids: CSAERTGGGYEQYF. The CDR3, as DNA: TGCAGTGCGGAAAGGACAGGGGGGGGGTACGAGCAGTACTTC. The rearrangement links TRBV20-1 to TRBJ2-7; 10 nucleotides match TRBD1. Germline CDR1 and CDR2: DFQATT and SNEGSKA (reference sequence). The length of the CDR3 is 14 residues. V dropped 6 bases and J dropped 4; count of bases not matched to a gene: 9.

The rearrangement uses TRBV24-1 and TRBJ2-1, with 9 bases identical to TRBD2. V was pared by 3 bases and J by 2 bases, with 4 bases of the junction left unmatched. There are 16 residues in the CDR3. Looked up from germline, CDR1 is KGHDR and CDR2 is SFDVKD. CDR3 region: CATSDRREGPYNEQFF. CDR3 in DNA: TGTGCCACCAGTGATCGGCGGGAGGGTCCCTACAATGAGCAGTTCTTC.

The table lists this clonotype with a few counts. The gene calls are TRBV10-2 and TRBJ2-5; D is ambiguous. V lost 7 bases to trimming and J lost 1 base, with 13 bases between them. The CDR3 extends over 14 amino acids. The germline gives CDR1 WSHSY, CDR2 SAAADI. The CDR3 loop is CASNERNSQETQYF. The CDR3 DNA reads TGCGCCAGCAACGAAAGAAACAGCCAAGAGACCCAGTACTTC.

With regard to this clonotype: One junction end disagrees with the germline gene, perhaps due to a read error. V is TRBV6-5 and J is TRBJ2-6; perhaps TRBD2 as D (5 bases). From germline, CDR1 is MNHEY and CDR2 SVGAGI. The CDR3 covers 18 residues. The CDR3 sequence is CACSYSGGPSSGANVLTF. The CDR3, as DNA: TGTGCCTGCAGTTACTCGGGCGGGCCGAGCTCTGGGGCCAACGTCCTGACTTTC.

This chain uses TRBV3-1 with TRBJ2-5, with TRBD1 matching 8 bases. The J segment lost 5 bases and the V segment lost 1 base, leaving 6 bases of the junction unmatched. The germline CDR1 and CDR2 sequences are LGHDT and YNNKEL (reference sequence). The CDR3 has 15 amino acids. In DNA form, the CDR3 reads TGTGCCAGCAGCCAAGGCGGACAGGGCGGGGAGACCCAGTACTTC. Translating gives CASSQGGQGGETQYF.

The CDR3 bases are TGTGCCAGCAGTCGTACTACGACAGGGTTCCATGAGCAGTTCTTC. Protein sequence: CASSRTTTGFHEQFF. The chain joins TRBV6-5 to TRBJ2-1; TRBD1 aligns across 7 bases. The trim removed 5 bases at V and 8 bases at J, leaving 12 bases unmatched. Germline V lookup: CDR1 MNHEY, CDR2 SVGAGI. The CDR3 contains 15 residues.

This clonotype was picked up a small number of times. The CDR3 reads CASSRSGARTDTQYF. In DNA form, the CDR3 reads TGTGCCAGCAGCCGCTCGGGGGCCCGCACAGATACGCAGTATTTT. J is TRBJ2-3 and V is TRBV3-1; perhaps D is TRBD1 or TRBD2 (6 bases each). The V end lost 4 bases, the J end lost 1 base, and 12 bases lay between the germline ends. CDR1 LGHDT and CDR2 YNNKEL come from the germline V gene (reference sequence). The CDR3 is 15 residues long.